This T cell receptor (beta chain) appears in the sequencing data of a study of T cell repertoires in cytomegalovirus infection. Study-wide context: Recently identified HLA-C-restricted CMV epitopes were used, and well-studied HLA-B-restricted CMV epitopes were used as well. The public TCR beta signatures pointed to both CMV infection and matching HLA type.

This clonotype was seen many times. Its cognate antigen is unknown. Study-level points and caveats: The ex vivo response showed dominance by HLA-C-restricted CMV-specific TCR beta clonotypes. Of the TCR beta families, the public ones yielded a cumulative frequency that identified carriers of CMV plus the relevant HLA.

Germline lookup yields CDR1 LNHNV and CDR2 YYDKDF (reference sequence). This CDR3 region has 17 residues. V was clipped by 0 bases and J by 2 bases; unmatched bases: 7. TCRdb re-called the reads with MiXCR, one entry per CDR3 protein. Of fewer than 25,000 distinct CDR3 sequences detected, around 21% appear once; the ten largest clones hold 91%. The TCR was taken from a human donor in good health (CMV status not recorded). Some clones in this sample may be carry-over from other donors' samples. This specimen was CD8+ T cells from cultured PBMCs, taken from culture after CMV antigen stimulation. The chain couples TRBV15 to TRBJ2-3; 8 bases match TRBD2. The CDR3 loop reads CATSRERGGGITDTQYF. In DNA form, the CDR3 reads TGTGCCACCAGCAGAGAGAGGGGCGGGGGGATCACAGATACGCAGTATTTT.